This TCR beta chain was sequenced for a study of cytomegalovirus exposure and HLA in healthy donors. V gave up 5 bases and J gave up 5 bases; unmatched junction bases: 4. The germline gives CDR1 LNHDA, CDR2 SQIVND (reference sequence). This CDR3 has 15 amino acids. 60 Vbeta and 13 Jbeta primers were used in PCR. Assay used: immunoSEQ multiplex PCR; TCRdb lists only in-frame clones, some missing. This table has about 98,000 clones, roughly 80% appearing once. The sequence came from a man aged 60 to 69 in good health and CMV-seropositive. The sequenced sample consisted of PBMCs. This chain joins TRBV19 and TRBJ2-1, with TRBD2 matching over 12 bases. For the CDR3, the DNA is TGTGCCAGTAGTTTACTAGCGGGGGGCCACAATGAGCAGTTCTTC. As protein: CASSLLAGGHNEQFF.